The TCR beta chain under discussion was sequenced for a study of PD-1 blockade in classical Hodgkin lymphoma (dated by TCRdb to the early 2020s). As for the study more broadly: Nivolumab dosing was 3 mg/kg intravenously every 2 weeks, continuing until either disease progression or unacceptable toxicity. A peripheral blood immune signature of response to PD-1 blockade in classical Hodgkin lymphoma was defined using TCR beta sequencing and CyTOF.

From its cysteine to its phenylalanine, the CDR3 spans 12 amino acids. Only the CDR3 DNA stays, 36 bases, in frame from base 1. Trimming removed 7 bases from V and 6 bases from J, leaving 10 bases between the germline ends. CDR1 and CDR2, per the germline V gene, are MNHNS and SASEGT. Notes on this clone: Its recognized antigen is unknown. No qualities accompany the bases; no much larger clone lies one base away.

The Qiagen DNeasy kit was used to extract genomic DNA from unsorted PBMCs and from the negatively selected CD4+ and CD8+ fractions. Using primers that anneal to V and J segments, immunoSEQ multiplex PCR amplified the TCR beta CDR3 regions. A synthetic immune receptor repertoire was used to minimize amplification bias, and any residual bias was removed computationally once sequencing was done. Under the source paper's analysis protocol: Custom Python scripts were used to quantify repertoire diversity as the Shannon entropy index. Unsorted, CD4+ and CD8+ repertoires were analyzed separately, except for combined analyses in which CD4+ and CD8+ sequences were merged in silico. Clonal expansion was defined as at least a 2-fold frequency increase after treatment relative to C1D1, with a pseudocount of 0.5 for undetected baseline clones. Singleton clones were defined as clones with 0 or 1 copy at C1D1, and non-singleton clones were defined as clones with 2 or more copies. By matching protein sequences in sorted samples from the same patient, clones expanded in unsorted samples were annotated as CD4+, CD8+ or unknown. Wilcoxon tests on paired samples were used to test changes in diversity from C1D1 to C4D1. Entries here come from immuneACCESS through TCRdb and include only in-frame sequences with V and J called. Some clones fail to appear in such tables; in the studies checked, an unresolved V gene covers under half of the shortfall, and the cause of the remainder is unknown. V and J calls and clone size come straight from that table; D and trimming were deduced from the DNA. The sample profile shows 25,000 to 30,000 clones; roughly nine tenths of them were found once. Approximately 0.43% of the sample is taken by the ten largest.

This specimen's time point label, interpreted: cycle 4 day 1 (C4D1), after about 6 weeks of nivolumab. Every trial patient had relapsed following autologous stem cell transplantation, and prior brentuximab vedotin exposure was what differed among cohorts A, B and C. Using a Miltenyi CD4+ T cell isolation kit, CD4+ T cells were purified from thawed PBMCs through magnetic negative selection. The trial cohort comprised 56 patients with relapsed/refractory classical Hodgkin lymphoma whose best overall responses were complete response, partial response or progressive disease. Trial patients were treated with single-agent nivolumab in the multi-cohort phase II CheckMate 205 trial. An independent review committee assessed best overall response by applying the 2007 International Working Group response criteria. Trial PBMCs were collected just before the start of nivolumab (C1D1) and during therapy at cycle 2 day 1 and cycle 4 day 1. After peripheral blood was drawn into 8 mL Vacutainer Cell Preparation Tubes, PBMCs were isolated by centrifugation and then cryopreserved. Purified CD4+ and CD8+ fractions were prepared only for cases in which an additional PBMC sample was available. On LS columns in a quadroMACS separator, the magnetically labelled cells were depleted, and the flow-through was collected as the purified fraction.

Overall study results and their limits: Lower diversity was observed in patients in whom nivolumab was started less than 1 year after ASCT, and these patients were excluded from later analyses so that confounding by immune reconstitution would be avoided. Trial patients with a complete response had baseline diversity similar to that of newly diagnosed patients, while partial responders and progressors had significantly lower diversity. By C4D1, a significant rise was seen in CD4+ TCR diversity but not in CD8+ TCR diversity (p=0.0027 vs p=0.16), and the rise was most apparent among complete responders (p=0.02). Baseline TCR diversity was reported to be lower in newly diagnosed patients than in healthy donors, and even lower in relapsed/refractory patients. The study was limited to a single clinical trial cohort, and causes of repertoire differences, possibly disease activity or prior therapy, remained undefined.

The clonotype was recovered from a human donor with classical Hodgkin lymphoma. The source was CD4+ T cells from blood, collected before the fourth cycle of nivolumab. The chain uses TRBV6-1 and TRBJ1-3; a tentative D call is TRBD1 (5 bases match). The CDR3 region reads CASISGINTIYF. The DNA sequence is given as TGTGCCAGCATCTCAGGGATAAACACCATATATTTT.